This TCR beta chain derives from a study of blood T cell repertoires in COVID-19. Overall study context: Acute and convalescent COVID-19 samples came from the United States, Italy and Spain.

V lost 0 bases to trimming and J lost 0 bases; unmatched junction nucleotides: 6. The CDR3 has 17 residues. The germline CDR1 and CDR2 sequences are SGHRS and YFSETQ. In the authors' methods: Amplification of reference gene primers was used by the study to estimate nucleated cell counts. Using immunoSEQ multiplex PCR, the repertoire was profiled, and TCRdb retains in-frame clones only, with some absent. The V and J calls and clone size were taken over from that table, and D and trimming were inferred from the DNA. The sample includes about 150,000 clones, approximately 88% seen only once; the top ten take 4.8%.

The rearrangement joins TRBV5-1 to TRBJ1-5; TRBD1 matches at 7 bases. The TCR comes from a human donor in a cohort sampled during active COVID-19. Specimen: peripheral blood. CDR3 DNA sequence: TGCGCCAGCAGCTTGGGGCCGGGGGACAGTAGCAATCAGCCCCAGCATTTT. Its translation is CASSLGPGDSSNQPQHF.